These T cell receptor beta chains were read from a single sample in a study of cytomegalovirus exposure and HLA in healthy donors. TCRdb's table, derived via immunoSEQ multiplex PCR, lists solely in-frame clones and lacks some. The sample contains about 75,000 clones, around 83% of which appear only once. Material: PBMCs. The receptor set was obtained from a man aged 65 to 85 in good health and CMV-seropositive. Each CDR3 is given with its conserved first and last residue. The D gene is left open where the match is weak. Some rows mark clone size as missing; the rest say once, few, many or name a class of expanded clone.

v_gene	d_gene	abundance	j_gene	CDR3aa	CDR3nt
TRBV6-5	TRBD1	.	TRBJ2-2	CASKRTGTAGELFF	TGTGCCAGCAAAAGGACCGGGACAGCCGGGGAGCTGTTTTTT
TRBV28	TRBD1	.	TRBJ1-2	CASSPNSQGQGPGGYTF	TGTGCCAGCAGCCCTAACTCCCAGGGACAGGGGCCGGGAGGCTACACCTTC
TRBV10-3	TRBD1	.	TRBJ1-5	CAISATGGGNQPQHF	TGTGCCATCAGTGCGACAGGGGGCGGGAATCAGCCCCAGCATTTT
TRBV7-8	TRBD1	.	TRBJ1-1	CASSVGRGRGMNTEAFF	TGTGCCAGCAGCGTAGGGAGGGGGCGCGGAATGAACACTGAAGCTTTCTTT
TRBV4-1	TRBD2	.	TRBJ2-7	CASSPRRDYYEQYF	TGCGCCAGCAGCCCGCGCAGGGACTACTACGAGCAGTACTTC
TRBV15	TRBD1	.	TRBJ1-4	CATSIQGANGEKLFF	TGTGCCACCAGCATACAGGGGGCGAATGGTGAAAAACTGTTTTTT
TRBV5-1	.	.	TRBJ2-3	CASSLGDSDTQYF	TGCGCCAGCAGCTTGGGAGACTCAGATACGCAGTATTTT
TRBV7-9	TRBD2	.	TRBJ2-3	CASSPTSGRSDTQYF	TGTGCCAGCAGCCCGACTAGCGGGAGGTCAGATACGCAGTATTTT
TRBV10-3	TRBD2	.	TRBJ2-1	CAISDGLAGGEQFF	TGTGCCATCAGTGATGGATTAGCGGGAGGTGAGCAGTTCTTC
TRBV19	TRBD1	few	TRBJ2-3	CASNPGQGKDTQYF	TGTGCCAGTAACCCGGGACAGGGCAAAGATACGCAGTATTTT
TRBV7-6	.	.	TRBJ2-7	CASSHRDSYEQYF	TGTGCCAGCAGCCACAGGGACTCCTACGAGCAGTACTTC
TRBV5-4	.	.	TRBJ2-3	CASSFFGGDTQYF	TGTGCCAGCAGCTTCTTCGGGGGAGATACGCAGTATTTT
TRBV5-4	.	.	TRBJ2-5	CASSLAGAQETQYF	TGTGCCAGCAGCTTGGCGGGAGCGCAAGAGACCCAGTACTTC
TRBV6-5	TRBD2	.	TRBJ2-2	CAIGRLAGTGELFF	TGTGCCATCGGGCGACTAGCGGGGACCGGGGAGCTGTTTTTT
TRBV6-1	.	.	TRBJ1-5	CASSDTNQPQHF	TGTGCCAGCAGTGACACTAATCAGCCCCAGCATTTT
TRBV5-4	.	.	TRBJ2-2	CASSIGNPEPRELFF	TGTGCCAGCAGCATCGGGAATCCAGAGCCGCGGGAGCTGTTTTTT
TRBV19	TRBD1	.	TRBJ1-5	CASTTGEGQPQHF	TGTGCCAGTACTACAGGGGAAGGTCAGCCCCAGCATTTT
TRBV19	TRBD2	.	TRBJ2-3	CASNGGRADADTQYF	TGTGCCAGTAATGGCGGGAGGGCCGACGCAGATACGCAGTATTTT
TRBV6-5	.	.	TRBJ2-3	CASSYSLAGTDTQYF	TGTGCCAGCAGTTACTCACTAGCCGGCACAGATACGCAGTATTTT
TRBV2	TRBD2	.	TRBJ2-3	CASNLLAGGDTQYF	TGTGCCAGCAACCTACTAGCGGGAGGTGATACGCAGTATTTT
TRBV29-1	.	.	TRBJ2-7	CSVDGGGPSYEQYF	TGCAGCGTTGATGGCGGAGGCCCCTCCTACGAGCAGTACTTC
TRBV10-3	.	.	TRBJ2-7	CAISAGQGSGEQYF	TGTGCCATCAGTGCCGGGCAGGGCTCTGGTGAGCAGTACTTC
TRBV6-5	TRBD2	.	TRBJ2-7	CASSQGLAEYEQYF	TGTGCCAGCAGTCAAGGACTAGCGGAGTACGAGCAGTACTTC
TRBV13	.	.	TRBJ2-1	CASSNRRSYNEQFF	TGTGCCAGCAGCAACAGGCGATCCTACAATGAGCAGTTCTTC
TRBV7-9	.	.	TRBJ2-3	CASSLVGRSTDTQYF	TGTGCCAGCAGCTTAGTGGGCCGCAGCACAGATACGCAGTATTTT
TRBV2	.	.	TRBJ1-4	CASSPMGGTNEKLFF	TGTGCCAGCAGCCCAATGGGGGGGACTAATGAAAAACTGTTTTTT
TRBV19	TRBD2	.	TRBJ2-7	CASSITSGSYEQYF	TGTGCCAGTAGTATTACTAGCGGGAGTTACGAGCAGTACTTC
TRBV28	TRBD1	.	TRBJ1-1	CASSLSGGAEAFF	TGTGCCAGCAGTTTATCAGGGGGAGCTGAAGCTTTCTTT
TRBV4-1	TRBD2	.	TRBJ2-1	CASSQAGGSYNEQFF	TGCGCCAGCAGCCAAGCCGGGGGGTCCTACAATGAGCAGTTCTTC
TRBV10-3	TRBD1	.	TRBJ2-5	CAISNDRVGETQYF	TGTGCCATCAGTAACGACAGGGTAGGAGAGACCCAGTACTTC
TRBV5-4	.	.	TRBJ2-7	CASSPDSVGYEQYF	TGTGCCAGCAGCCCTGACTCGGTAGGCTACGAGCAGTACTTC
TRBV30	.	once	TRBJ2-5	CAWNLGRGAQETQYF	TGTGCCTGGAACCTGGGACGGGGGGCGCAGGAGACCCAGTACTTC
TRBV6-6	TRBD2	.	TRBJ2-5	CASSLERGGLGTQYF	TGTGCCAGCAGCTTAGAGCGGGGCGGGTTGGGGACCCAGTACTTC